The text below deals with one T cell receptor (beta chain). This record comes from a study of blood T cell repertoires in COVID-19. At the level of the study: Specimens from acute and convalescent COVID-19 originated in the United States, Italy and Spain. T cells, B-cell-depleted T cells, or PBMCs supplied cDNA or gDNA.

Original processing methods: Reference gene primer amplification gave estimated nucleated cell counts. The table came from immunoSEQ multiplex PCR; TCRdb's copy has only in-frame clones and leaves some out. V, J and clone size reflect that table, while D and trimming were determined from the DNA. The table has some 400,000 clones, more than 75% seen once. Germline V CDR1 and CDR2: SGHKS, YYEKEE (reference sequence). With 1 base clipped from V and 4 bases from J, the junction kept 8 bases outside the gene matches. This CDR3 spans 16 amino acids. This chain connects TRBV5-5 to TRBJ1-5, with 7 positions matching TRBD1. Sequencing used peripheral blood. The receptor comes from a human donor with acute or convalescent COVID-19. The donor label of this sample is uncertain. CDR3 loop: CASSLQPTGTNQPQHF. The CDR3 DNA reads TGTGCCAGCAGCTTGCAACCGACAGGGACTAATCAGCCCCAGCATTTT.